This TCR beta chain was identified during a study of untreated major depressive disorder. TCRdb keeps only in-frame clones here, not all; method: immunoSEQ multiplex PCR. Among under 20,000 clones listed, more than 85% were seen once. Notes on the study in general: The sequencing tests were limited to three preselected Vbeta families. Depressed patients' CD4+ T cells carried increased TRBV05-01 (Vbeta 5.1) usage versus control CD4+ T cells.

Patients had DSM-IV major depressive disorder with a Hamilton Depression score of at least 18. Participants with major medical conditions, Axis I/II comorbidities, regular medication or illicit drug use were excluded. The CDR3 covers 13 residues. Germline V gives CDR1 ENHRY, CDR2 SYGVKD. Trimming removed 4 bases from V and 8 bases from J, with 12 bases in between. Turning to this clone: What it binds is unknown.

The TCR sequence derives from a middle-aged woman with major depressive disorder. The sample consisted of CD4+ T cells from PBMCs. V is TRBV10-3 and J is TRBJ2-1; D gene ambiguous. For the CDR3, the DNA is TGTGCCATCAGTGGAGACGAGAGCGATGAGCAGTTCTTC. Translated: CAISGDESDEQFF.